This T cell receptor beta chain came from a study of T cell changes during pregnancy in multiple sclerosis. Only in-frame clones appear in the TCRdb table, and some are missing; sequencing was by immunoSEQ multiplex PCR. The sample has tens of thousands of clones, 91% seen once. The sequences come from CD4+ T cells from peripheral blood mononuclear cells, collected in the third trimester of pregnancy. The TCR comes from a female donor in good health, enrolled as a control in a pregnancy study.

CDR3 protein: CASSQVEGTGELFF. CDR3 nucleotides: TGCGCCAGCAGCCAAGTTGAGGGAACCGGGGAGCTGTTTTTT. The rearrangement joins TRBV4-3 to TRBJ2-2; possible D gene TRBD2, 5 bases. Trimming left V 1 base short and J 5 bases short, with 8 bases between. Germline CDR1 reads LGHNA; CDR2 reads YSLEER. This CDR3 contains 14 residues.